Listed here are 10 T cell receptor beta chains from one sample, sequenced in a study of beta chain features in type 1 diabetes (dated by TCRdb to between 2018 and 2020). Here is what the overall study found, with its caveats: In all four CD4+ subsets, TCRB CDR3 length was moderately but significantly shorter in type 1 diabetes patients.

Antigens for these TCRs are unknown. Preparation of the library involved the immunoSEQ multiplex PCR assay. The High Capacity cDNA Reverse Transcription Kit was used to reverse transcribe all of the isolated RNA, meaning that expressed TCRB transcripts were what got sequenced. The immuneACCESS repertoire file appears here via TCRdb, limited to in-frame rearrangements. These files lack a portion of the clones; in checked studies, under half of the deficit traces to unresolved V genes, and the cause of the others is not known. The sample table lists over 150,000 clones, almost 8% of them with a count of one. 0.5% to 0.55% of the sample is taken by the ten largest. The sample comprised central memory CD4+ T cells from blood. Receptors originate from a man younger than 35 with type 1 diabetes.

This clone was found a few times. This chain connects TRBV5-1 to TRBJ2-2; unclear D gene. CDR1 and CDR2 (germline): SGHRS, YFSETQ. The CDR3 runs 13 residues. V was shortened by 4 bases and J by 6 bases, with 10 bases between the two germline ends. The CDR3 bases are TGCGCCAGCAGCCAGCCGGGTGCCGGGGAGCTGTTTTTT. It encodes CASSQPGAGELFF.

The rearrangement joins TRBV28 to TRBJ2-7; 9 nucleotides align to TRBD2. The ends lost 8 bases at V and 3 bases at J; junction bases unmatched: 8. Germline assignment: CDR1 MDHEN and CDR2 SYDVKM. CDR3 length: 14 residues. CDR3 protein: CASHPTSGYYEQYF. As DNA, the CDR3 is TGTGCCAGCCATCCGACTAGCGGATACTACGAGCAGTACTTC.

This chain joins TRBV7-2 and TRBJ2-5; 9 bases agree with TRBD1. The CDR3 consists of 14 residues. V shed 4 bases and J 5 bases; nucleotides not matched to a gene: 5. Germline V gene data show CDR1 as SGHTA and CDR2 as FQGNSA. CDR3 protein: CASSSTGGMETQYF. CDR3 bases: TGTGCCAGCAGCTCGACAGGGGGAATGGAGACCCAGTACTTC.

The J gene is TRBJ2-7, the V gene TRBV5-1; D is perhaps TRBD1 (5 bases). The CDR3 loop spans 16 amino acids. Trimming took off 1 base at V and 3 bases at J, with 17 bases between the two ends. Germline V CDR1 and CDR2: SGHRS, YFSETQ. CDR3 sequence reads: CASSLIGQGIGYEQYF. The CDR3 nucleotides are TGCGCCAGCAGCTTGATCGGCCAGGGAATAGGCTACGAGCAGTACTTC.

This chain links TRBV6-6 with TRBJ2-1, with 9 bases identical to TRBD1. The germline V gene has CDR1 MNHNY and CDR2 SVGAGI (reference sequence). J was trimmed by 9 bases and V by 10 bases; bases with no gene match: 13. The CDR3 has 14 amino acids. CDR3 sequence (DNA): TGTGCCACAAAAGGGACAGGGAGGCTGGGTGAGCAGTTCTTC. Protein product: CATKGTGRLGEQFF.

This clone was seen a handful of times. J is TRBJ2-4 and V is TRBV28; 10 bases align to TRBD1. The trim removed 3 bases at V and 9 bases at J, leaving 5 bases unmatched. This CDR3 contains 14 residues. The germline V gene encodes CDR1 MDHEN and CDR2 SYDVKM. CDR3 in DNA: TGTGCCAGCAGTTTCTCGGACAGGGGGAGCATTCAGTACTTC. This codes for CASSFSDRGSIQYF.

This clone was seen a few times. This chain links TRBV11-2 with TRBJ1-6; D uncertain. Deletions cut 1 base from V and 4 bases from J, with 8 bases between. Germline V gene data show CDR1 as SGHAT and CDR2 as FQNNGV. This CDR3 comprises 15 residues. The CDR3 loop reads CASSLVRLYNSPLHF. The DNA for the CDR3 is TGTGCCAGCAGCTTAGTTAGACTGTATAATTCACCCCTCCACTTT. Full variable domain (remainder filled in from reference TRBV11-2 and TRBJ1-6): EAGVAQSPRYKIIEKRQSVAFWCNPISGHATLYWYQQILGQGPKLLIQFQNNGVVDDSQLPKDRFSAERLKGVDSTLKIQPAKLEDSAVYLCASSLVRLYNSPLHFGNGTRLTVT.

This clone was counted many times. The chain uses TRBV6-1 and TRBJ2-2; the D gene is possibly TRBD2 (5 bases). The CDR3 is made up of 14 amino acids. Germline V gene data show CDR1 as MNHNS and CDR2 as SASEGT. V lost 6 bases, J lost 2 bases, and 10 bases lay in between. The CDR3 here is CASSERYNTGELFF. The CDR3 bases are TGTGCCAGCAGCGAGCGGTACAACACCGGGGAGCTGTTTTTT.

This clone occurred a few times. The gene calls are TRBV28 and TRBJ2-1; 9 bases match TRBD2. The CDR3 has 17 residues. V lost 2 bases, J lost 4 bases, and 9 bases stayed unmatched. Germline lookup yields CDR1 MDHEN and CDR2 SYDVKM. The chain's CDR3 is CASSLGAGGGTYNEQFF. The CDR3 nucleotides read TGTGCCAGCAGTTTAGGAGCGGGGGGCGGGACATACAATGAGCAGTTCTTC.

The V call is TRBV7-8, the J call TRBJ1-2; 7 nucleotides align to TRBD1. The CDR3 is made up of 14 amino acids. Germline assignment: CDR1 SGHVS and CDR2 FQNEAQ. V lost 5 bases, J lost 2 bases, and 5 bases stayed unmatched. The CDR3 region has the DNA TGTGCCAGCAGCCCGAGGGGGCGGAACTATGGCTACACCTTC. It yields the protein CASSPRGRNYGYTF.